The 15 T cell receptor beta chains in this list originate from one sample, sequenced in a study of graft-versus-host responses after intestinal transplantation. Clones were sequenced by immunoSEQ multiplex PCR, and TCRdb holds only the in-frame ones, with some missing. Of approximately 58,000 clones in the sample, roughly 90% were seen once. This material consisted of PBMCs, taken 26 days after transplant. Receptors were obtained from a human patient who received an intestinal transplant, so some T cells may come from the graft donor.

This chain connects TRBV7-9 to TRBJ2-7; the D gene is possibly TRBD1 (6 bases). V was trimmed by 2 bases and J by 4 bases, leaving 12 bases between them. This CDR3 contains 14 residues. Germline V gene data show CDR1 as SEHNR and CDR2 as FQNEAQ (reference sequence). CDR3 coding DNA: TGTGCCAGCAGCTTAAACGGACAGCCTTACGAGCAGTACTTC. It yields the protein CASSLNGQPYEQYF. Full variable domain (outside the CDR3, taken from reference TRBV7-9 and TRBJ2-7): DTGVSQNPRHKITKRGQNVTFRCDPISEHNRLYWYRQTLGQGPEFLTYFQNEAQLEKSRLLSDRFSAERPKGSFSTLEIQRTEQGDSAMYLCASSLNGQPYEQYFGPGTRLTVT.

This clone occurred once. The chain links TRBV10-3 to TRBJ2-5; the match to TRBD1 covers 10 bases. V gave up 1 base and J gave up 3 bases; unmatched junction bases: 11. This CDR3 has 18 amino acids. The germline CDR1 and CDR2 sequences are ENHRY and SYGVKD. CDR3 DNA: TGTGCCATCAGTGAGTTTAAGAGGACAGGGGGAATGGAAGAGACCCAGTACTTC. This codes for CAISEFKRTGGMEETQYF.

The chain is built from TRBV28 and TRBJ2-3, with a weak D call TRBD1 (7 bases). This CDR3 region has 12 residues. Trimming left V 11 bases short and J 1 base short, with 10 bases between. Germline V CDR1 and CDR2: MDHEN, SYDVKM. CDR3 DNA sequence: TGTGCCGGCGGGACAGGCACAGATACGCAGTATTTT. Amino acids: CAGGTGTDTQYF.

The chain uses TRBV7-8 and TRBJ1-4; D gene uncertain. This CDR3 is built from 13 residues. Germline V CDR1 and CDR2: SGHVS, FQNEAQ. Trimming stripped 1 base from V and 10 bases from J, with 10 bases between. The chain's CDR3 is CASSLERTGKLFF. CDR3 coding DNA: TGTGCCAGCAGCTTAGAGCGAACGGGAAAACTGTTTTTT.

V is TRBV28 and J is TRBJ2-7; 9 positions match TRBD1. V lost 2 bases, J lost 6 bases, and 5 bases stayed unmatched. This CDR3 comprises 14 residues. CDR1 MDHEN and CDR2 SYDVKM come from the germline V gene. The CDR3 sequence is CASSLGTGLSEQYV. Written as DNA, the CDR3 is TGTGCCAGCAGTTTAGGGACAGGGCTCTCCGAGCAGTACGTC.

This sequence joins TRBV6-5 and TRBJ1-1, with TRBD1 matching over 7 bases. The CDR3 runs 13 residues. The V gene's germline CDR1 is MNHEY and CDR2 SVGAGI. The V and J ends lost 4 bases and 8 bases, in that order; junction bases with no gene match: 7. CDR3: CASSLIGGMEAFF. In DNA, the CDR3 is TGTGCCAGCAGTTTAATAGGGGGCATGGAAGCTTTCTTT.

This clone showed up just a few times. This chain uses TRBV6-1 with TRBJ2-6; tentative D call: TRBD2 (6 bases). The CDR3 has 16 amino acids. V dropped 4 bases and J dropped 2 bases, with 12 bases sitting between them. CDR1 is MNHNS and CDR2 is SASEGT in the germline V gene. CDR3 DNA sequence: TGTGCCAGCAGTGTACGACTAGGGACTGGGGCCAACGTCCTGACTTTC. Translation gives CASSVRLGTGANVLTF.

This clone appeared a single time. The gene calls are TRBV20-1 and TRBJ1-2, with D uncertain. The CDR3 is made up of 11 amino acids. V was pared by 5 bases and J by 4 bases, with 8 bases between. CDR1 is DFQATT, CDR2 SNEGSKA, per germline (reference sequence). CDR3 DNA sequence: TGCAGTGCTTCAGTGGCCTATGGCTACACCTTC. Its translation is CSASVAYGYTF.

The chain employs TRBV15 and TRBJ1-2; the D gene is possibly TRBD1 (6 bases). Deletions cut 3 bases from V and 8 bases from J, with 19 bases between. Germline V gene data show CDR1 as LNHNV and CDR2 as YYDKDF (reference sequence). The CDR3 contains 15 residues. CDR3 DNA sequence: TGTGCCACCAGCAGGCAAGTATTGGACAGCTGGGGCTACACCTTC. This sequence encodes CATSRQVLDSWGYTF.

Note on this clone: The same CDR3 is also encoded by other DNA sequences in this sample. The rearrangement joins TRBV4-1 to TRBJ2-7; D gene unclear. This CDR3 has 17 amino acids. The germline gives CDR1 MGHRA, CDR2 YSYEKL. Deletions cut 1 base from V and 3 bases from J, with 19 bases between. The CDR3: CASSQAPRSIIYYEQYF. The CDR3 DNA sequence: TGCGCCAGCAGCCAAGCCCCCAGGTCTATCATCTACTACGAGCAGTACTTC.

The rearrangement joins TRBV4-3 to TRBJ1-2, with 7 bases aligning to TRBD1. Germline lookup yields CDR1 LGHNA and CDR2 YSLEER. The CDR3 length is 15 residues. The V and J ends lost 3 bases and 1 base, in that order; junction bases with no gene match: 5. CDR3 amino acids: CASSQLPGGNYGYTF. CDR3 coding DNA: TGCGCCAGCAGCCAGTTACCAGGGGGTAACTATGGCTACACCTTC.

This sequence joins TRBV19 and TRBJ1-2; D possibly corresponds to TRBD1 (6 bases). The germline V gene has CDR1 LNHDA and CDR2 SQIVND (reference sequence). V was pared by 5 bases and J by 2 bases, with 18 bases between. The CDR3 has 16 residues. CDR3 coding DNA: TGTGCCAGTAGTGATTTGGGACACGCCACAAACTATGGCTACACCTTC. This encodes CASSDLGHATNYGYTF.

The rearrangement uses TRBV7-9 and TRBJ1-1, with a tentative D call TRBD1 (6 bases). The CDR3 is 12 residues long. The ends were cut back, 11 bases at V and 5 bases at J, with 15 bases in the middle. CDR1 and CDR2 (germline): SEHNR, FQNEAQ (reference sequence). The CDR3 DNA reads as TGTGCCGCAGGGGAATTGCGGACTGAAGCTTTCTTT. It specifies CAAGELRTEAFF.

The V and J genes are TRBV6-1 and TRBJ1-6; 8 nucleotides align to TRBD1. CDR1 is MNHNS, CDR2 SASEGT, per germline. V lost 7 bases and J lost 6; bases outside the gene matches: 5. The CDR3 is 14 residues long. CDR3 nucleotides: TGTGCCAGCATTCCCGGGACAGGTAATTCACCCCTCCACTTT. This translates into CASIPGTGNSPLHF.

This chain uses TRBV11-2 with TRBJ2-7; TRBD2 is a possible D gene (7 bases). Trimming pared 2 bases from V and 0 bases from J, leaving 11 bases between. This CDR3 spans 15 amino acids. Germline V CDR1 and CDR2: SGHAT, FQNNGV. CDR3 protein: CASSLTGRDSYEQYF. CDR3 in DNA: TGTGCCAGCAGCTTAACAGGGAGGGACTCCTACGAGCAGTACTTC.